The entry below describes one T cell receptor (beta chain). The antigen it binds to is not known. There are no base qualities to consult, and no much larger clone falls within one base. The sample originates from a study of blood T cell repertoires in COVID-19 (dated by TCRdb to the early 2020s). At the level of the whole study: Samples covering the acute and convalescent phases of COVID-19 were provided by collaborators in the United States, Italy and Spain. The repertoires were released in a freely available public database intended as a resource for research on the immune response to SARS-CoV-2. Subjects who had been exposed to COVID-19, were actively infected with it, or had recovered from it provided the deeply sampled blood TCRbeta repertoires that made up the dataset. Sample metadata almost always included a de-identified subject ID, COVID-19 status, age in years and sex. Where available, HLA class I and class II types were taken from metadata supplied by the sample provider and were not determined by assay-based typing. The prospective study material was composed of cDNA or gDNA derived from T cells, B-cell-depleted T cells, or PBMCs. The samples were drawn from the first 160 participants of the ongoing ImmuneRACE study and from 1,254 subjects provided by 6 global collaborators.

TCRbeta CDR3 regions were amplified from genomic DNA by means of the immunoSEQ Assay, a bias-controlled multiplex PCR. The paper's data handling went like this. Nucleated cell counts per sample were estimated from amplification of reference gene primers within the assay. Sequence reads were collapsed and filtered to measure the absolute abundance of every unique TCRbeta CDR3 rearrangement. For each sample, productive Simpson clonality was calculated as the square root of Simpson's diversity index across productive rearrangements. TCRdb stores this immuneACCESS table with in-frame sequences only. Part of the clones is absent; in the studies checked, under half of the shortfall reflects unresolved V genes, and no reason is known for the rest. That table is the source of V, J and clone size, and D and trimming were worked out from the DNA. This sample comprises just over 80,000 clones, 80% to 90% of them detected only once. The ten largest account for 0.9% to 1.5% of the sample.

Measured from the cysteine to the phenylalanine, the CDR3 is 16 residues long. Of all the DNA, just the CDR3 is kept, 48 bases in frame from base 1. Based on the germline V gene, the CDR1 and CDR2 sequences are SGHNT and YENEEA. Ends trimmed: V by 5 bases, J by 2 bases; bases unmatched to a gene: 9. Study-wide conclusions, independent of this receptor: Clinical and demographic metadata were provided uncurated, with the amount varying by source and participant.

Participants in the prospective study were aged about 18 to 95 years, lived in 20 to 30 United States geographic areas, and enrolled through a virtual design. In the prospective study, cohorts were assigned on the basis of participant-reported clinical history obtained from a screening survey and a study questionnaire. In the prospective study, mobile phlebotomists collected whole blood, serum and a nasopharyngeal or oropharyngeal swab from each participant. Prospective study participants could optionally give additional blood draws and questionnaires over a 2-month period. Before DNA extraction, prospective study blood samples were shipped either frozen or at room temperature.

The V and J segments used are TRBV11-3 and TRBJ2-1, with 7 bases in between that match TRBD2. The sequence came from a woman between 45 and 65 years old with acute COVID-19. Sequencing was carried out using PBMCs or T cells enriched from blood (not recorded which). At the DNA level, the sequence is TGTGCCAGCAGCGGACGAAAGCGGGAACCCTACAATGAGCAGTTCTTC. This translates into CASSGRKREPYNEQFF. With the rest looked up from the reference TRBV11-3 and TRBJ2-1 genes rather than sequenced, the full variable domain is EAGVVQSPRYKIIEKKQPVAFWCNPISGHNTLYWYLQNLGQGPELLIRYENEEAVDDSQLPKDRFSAERLKGVDSTLKIQPAELGDSAVYLCASSGRKREPYNEQFFGPGTRLTVL.